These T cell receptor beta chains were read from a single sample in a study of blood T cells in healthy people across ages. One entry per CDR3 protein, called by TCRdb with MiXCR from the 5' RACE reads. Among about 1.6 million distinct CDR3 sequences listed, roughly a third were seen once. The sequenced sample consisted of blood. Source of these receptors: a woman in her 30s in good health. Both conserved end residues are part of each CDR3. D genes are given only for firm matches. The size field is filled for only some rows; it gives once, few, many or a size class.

CASSSSTDSNSPLHF | TGTGCCAGCTCATCGTCCACGGATAGTAATTCACCCCTCCACTTT | TRBV18 | few | TRBJ1-6 | -
CASSQRGFKDNEQFF | TGTGCCAGCAGCCAACGGGGGTTTAAGGACAATGAGCAGTTCTTC | TRBV7-3 | once | TRBJ2-1 | -
CSAMERERADTQYF | TGCAGTGCGATGGAGCGGGAGCGGGCAGATACGCAGTATTTT | TRBV20-1 | - | TRBJ2-3 | TRBD2
CATSTGQTQGVVKNIQYF | TGTGCCACCAGCACAGGACAAACACAGGGGGTGGTCAAAAACATTCAGTACTTC | TRBV15 | once | TRBJ2-4 | TRBD1
CASSQREREQYF | TGTGCCAGTAGCCAGCGGGAGCGCGAGCAGTACTTC | TRBV19 | once | TRBJ2-7 | TRBD2
CASSYSGGRLGAEQFF | TGTGCCAGCAGTTACTCAGGGGGCCGCCTTGGGGCTGAGCAGTTCTTC | TRBV27 | - | TRBJ2-1 | TRBD1
CASSNLESSYEQYF | TGTGCCAGCAGCAATCTGGAGAGTTCCTACGAGCAGTACTTC | TRBV27 | - | TRBJ2-7 | -
CASSSSGNVNEQFF | TGTGCCAGCAGTTCTAGCGGGAACGTCAATGAGCAGTTCTTC | TRBV27 | - | TRBJ2-1 | TRBD2
CSVLVLKAGTRGDEQYF | TGCAGTGTCCTAGTTCTAAAAGCGGGGACTAGAGGTGACGAGCAGTACTTC | TRBV20-1 | few | TRBJ2-7 | TRBD2
CASSSTRDSFTDTQYF | TGTGCCAGCAGCTCCACCCGGGACTCGTTCACAGATACGCAGTATTTT | TRBV9 | once | TRBJ2-3 | -
CASSQGASRANVLTF | TGTGCCAGCAGCCAAGGGGCGTCGCGGGCCAACGTCCTGACTTTC | TRBV3-1 | - | TRBJ2-6 | -
CATQGLAGGPNEQFF | TGTGCCACCCAGGGTCTAGCGGGAGGGCCTAATGAGCAGTTCTTC | TRBV19 | once | TRBJ2-1 | TRBD2
CASSFSTGKESQYF | TGCGCCAGCAGCTTTTCCACAGGGAAAGAGTCCCAGTACTTC | TRBV5-1 | few | TRBJ2-5 | -
CASSLEGYRGPYEQYF | TGTGCCAGCAGCTTGGAGGGTTACAGGGGCCCCTACGAGCAGTACTTC | TRBV5-8 | many | TRBJ2-7 | TRBD1
CASTSRDKEQFF | TGTGCCAGCACCTCACGGGACAAAGAGCAGTTCTTC | TRBV2 | - | TRBJ2-1 | -
CASRLGRELYNEQFF | TGTGCCAGCAGACTTGGAAGGGAGCTCTACAATGAGCAGTTCTTC | TRBV5-4 | - | TRBJ2-1 | -
CSAGDTSGSTDTQYF | TGCAGTGCTGGAGATACCAGCGGGAGCACAGATACGCAGTATTTT | TRBV20-1 | - | TRBJ2-3 | -
CSARKPAFGGYTF | TGCAGTGCTAGAAAACCGGCTTTCGGTGGCTACACCTTC | TRBV20-1 | - | TRBJ1-2 | -
CASRGDGFGEQYF | TGTGCCAGCAGAGGTGACGGATTTGGAGAGCAGTACTTC | TRBV2 | - | TRBJ2-7 | -
CASSLGRDRGIYEQYF | TGTGCCAGCAGTTTAGGCCGGGACAGGGGTATTTACGAGCAGTACTTC | TRBV28 | few | TRBJ2-7 | TRBD1
CASSLSGQGGREQYF | TGTGCCAGCAGCTTATCGGGGCAGGGTGGCCGCGAGCAGTACTTC | TRBV5-6 | - | TRBJ2-7 | -
CASSPTRTSGIGEQYF | TGTGCCAGCAGTCCCACTCGGACTAGCGGGATCGGCGAGCAGTACTTC | TRBV27 | - | TRBJ2-7 | TRBD2
CATSNRLGALNEQFF | TGTGCCACCAGTAATCGACTAGGCGCGCTGAATGAGCAGTTCTTC | TRBV24-1 | - | TRBJ2-1 | -
CASSLGSGGKTYEQYF | TGTGCCAGCAGCTTGGGTTCCGGCGGCAAGACCTACGAGCAGTACTTC | TRBV5-4 | few | TRBJ2-7 | -
CSALPAGAVSTDTQYF | TGCAGTGCCCTACCAGCGGGGGCCGTTAGCACAGATACGCAGTATTTT | TRBV20-1 | - | TRBJ2-3 | TRBD2
CASSQAQGRNEQFF | TGTGCCAGCAGCCAAGCTCAGGGGAGGAATGAGCAGTTCTTC | TRBV3-1 | - | TRBJ2-1 | -
CASSRGGSYGYTF | TGTGCCAGCAGCCGGGGCGGAAGCTATGGCTACACCTTC | TRBV27 | few | TRBJ1-2 | -
CSAPLSSSPNEQYF | TGCAGTGCCCCCTTGAGCAGCAGCCCTAACGAGCAGTACTTC | TRBV20-1 | - | TRBJ2-7 | -
CASSQETGLANYGYTF | TGCGCCAGCAGCCAAGAAACGGGGCTGGCAAACTATGGCTACACCTTC | TRBV4-1 | few | TRBJ1-2 | -
CASSQGYLTQGAHEQYF | TGTGCCAGCAGCCAAGGCTATCTCACCCAGGGGGCCCACGAGCAGTACTTC | TRBV3-1 | few | TRBJ2-7 | TRBD1
CASSPVRYEQYF | TGTGCCAGCAGCCCCGTCCGCTACGAGCAGTACTTC | TRBV5-6 | many | TRBJ2-7 | -
CASSYRGAVTGELFF | TGTGCCAGCAGTTACCGCGGGGCTGTGACCGGGGAGCTGTTTTTT | TRBV6-2/TRBV6-3 | - | TRBJ2-2 | -
CATGDRGHTDTQYF | TGTGCCACGGGGGACCGGGGCCACACAGATACGCAGTATTTT | TRBV28 | - | TRBJ2-3 | -
CNATFGGRYEQYF | TGTAATGCTACCTTCGGGGGGAGGTACGAGCAGTACTTC | TRBV20-1 | - | TRBJ2-7 | TRBD2
CASSQDRLGNTEAFF | TGCGCCAGCAGCCAAGATCGACTAGGCAACACTGAAGCTTTCTTT | TRBV4-1 | once | TRBJ1-1 | -
CASSPETGGVETQYF | TGTGCCAGTAGTCCAGAGACAGGAGGGGTAGAGACCCAGTACTTC | TRBV19 | - | TRBJ2-5 | -
CASSTGLADNEQFF | TGTGCCAGCAGCACGGGACTAGCCGACAATGAGCAGTTCTTC | TRBV7-3 | - | TRBJ2-1 | TRBD2
CASSSPMAVGELFF | TGTGCCAGCAGTTCGCCGATGGCCGTCGGGGAGCTGTTTTTT | TRBV27 | - | TRBJ2-2 | -
CASLPTAGGNQPQHF | TGTGCCAGCCTTCCCACGGCAGGGGGCAATCAGCCCCAGCATTTT | TRBV28 | - | TRBJ1-5 | -
CSASGTGEETQYF | TGCAGTGCTAGCGGGACAGGGGAAGAGACCCAGTACTTC | TRBV20-1 | many | TRBJ2-5 | TRBD1
CASSGWGRGYTF | TGTGCCAGCAGCGGCTGGGGTAGGGGCTACACCTTC | TRBV9 | few | TRBJ1-2 | -
CASRRDSSLGNYGYTF | TGCGCCAGCAGGAGGGACAGCTCCCTTGGAAACTATGGCTACACCTTC | TRBV10-2 | - | TRBJ1-2 | TRBD1
CASSDPARSFSYEQYF | TGTGCCAGCAGTGACCCGGCCAGGAGTTTCTCCTACGAGCAGTACTTC | TRBV6-1 | - | TRBJ2-7 | -
CASALAGQGSEQYF | TGTGCCAGCGCTCTGGCGGGACAGGGAAGCGAGCAGTACTTC | TRBV18 | few | TRBJ2-7 | TRBD1
CAIRKYATGYSGNTIYF | TGTGCCATCAGAAAATACGCGACAGGGTACTCTGGAAACACCATATATTTT | TRBV10-3 | - | TRBJ1-3 | TRBD1
CSARVRGESTDTQYF | TGCAGTGCTAGAGTAAGGGGCGAAAGCACAGATACGCAGTATTTT | TRBV20-1 | - | TRBJ2-3 | -
CSARGGIAVSSYNEQFF | TGCAGTGCTAGAGGCGGGATAGCGGTGAGCTCCTACAATGAGCAGTTCTTC | TRBV20-1 | - | TRBJ2-1 | -
CASSWDYYNEQFF | TGCGCCAGCAGCTGGGACTATTACAATGAGCAGTTCTTC | TRBV5-1 | few | TRBJ2-1 | TRBD2
CASRGRITDTQYF | TGTGCCAGCAGAGGACGGATCACAGATACGCAGTATTTT | TRBV3-1 | few | TRBJ2-3 | -
CASRSAGVGDTQYF | TGTGCCAGCAGATCAGCGGGAGTAGGAGATACGCAGTATTTT | TRBV27 | few | TRBJ2-3 | TRBD2